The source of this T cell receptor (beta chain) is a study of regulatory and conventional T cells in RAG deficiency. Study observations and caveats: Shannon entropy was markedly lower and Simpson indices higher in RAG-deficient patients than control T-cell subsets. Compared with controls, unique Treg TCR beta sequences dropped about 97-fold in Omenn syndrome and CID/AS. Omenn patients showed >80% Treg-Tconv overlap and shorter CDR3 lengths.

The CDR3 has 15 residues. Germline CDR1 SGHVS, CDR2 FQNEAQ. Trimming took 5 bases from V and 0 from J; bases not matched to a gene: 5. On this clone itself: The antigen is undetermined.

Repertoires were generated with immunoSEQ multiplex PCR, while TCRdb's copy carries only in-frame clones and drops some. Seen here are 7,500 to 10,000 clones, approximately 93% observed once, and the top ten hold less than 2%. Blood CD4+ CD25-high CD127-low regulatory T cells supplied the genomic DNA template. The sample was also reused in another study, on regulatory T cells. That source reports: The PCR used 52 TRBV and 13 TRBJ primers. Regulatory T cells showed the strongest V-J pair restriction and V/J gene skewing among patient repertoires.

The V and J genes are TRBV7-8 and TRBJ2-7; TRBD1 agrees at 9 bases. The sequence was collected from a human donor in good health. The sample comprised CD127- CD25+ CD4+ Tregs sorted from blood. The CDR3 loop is CASSPGTGSSYEQYF. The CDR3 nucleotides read TGTGCCAGCAGCCCCGGGACAGGGAGCTCCTACGAGCAGTACTTC.